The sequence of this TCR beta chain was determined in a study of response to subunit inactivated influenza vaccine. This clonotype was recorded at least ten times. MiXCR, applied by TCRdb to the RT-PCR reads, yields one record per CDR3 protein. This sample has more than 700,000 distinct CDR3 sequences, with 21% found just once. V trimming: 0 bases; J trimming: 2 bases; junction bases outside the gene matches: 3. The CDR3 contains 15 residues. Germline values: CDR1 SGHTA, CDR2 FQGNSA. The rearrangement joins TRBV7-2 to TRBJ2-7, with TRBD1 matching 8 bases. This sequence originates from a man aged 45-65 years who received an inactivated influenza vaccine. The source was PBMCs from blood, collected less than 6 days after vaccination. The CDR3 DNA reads TGTGCCAGCAGCTTAGCTCAGGGGGCAACCTACGAGCAGTACTTC. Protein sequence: CASSLAQGATYEQYF.